A single sample is the source of the 24 T cell receptor beta chains below, sequenced in a study of T cell responses to AZD1222 COVID-19 vaccine (dated by TCRdb to the early 2020s). The sample's time point label, in plain terms: baseline before first vaccination. Library preparation employed the immunoSEQ multiplex PCR assay. What TCRdb holds here is the immuneACCESS table cut down to in-frame rearrangements. Part of the clones is not present; checked against another copy, under half of the missing clones reflect an unresolved V gene, and the others are unexplained. This sample is represented by approximately 110,000 clones; about 85% of them were singletons. The ten largest clones capture around 6% of the sample. This specimen consisted of peripheral blood, obtained on day 0 of AZD1222 vaccination. The receptors come from an adult in good health.

The chain is built from TRBV6-5 and TRBJ1-6, with unresolved D. Trimming left V 7 bases short and J 1 base short, with 11 bases between. The CDR3 spans 15 residues. The germline V gene has CDR1 MNHEY and CDR2 SVGAGI. The CDR3 DNA follows: TGTGCCAGCACCCACGAGGGATCCTATAATTCACCCCTCCACTTT. Residues: CASTHEGSYNSPLHF.

The CDR3 is CASSDGAGITDTQYF. The CDR3 DNA reads as TGTGCCAGCAGTGATGGGGCGGGGATCACAGATACGCAGTATTTT. The chain has TRBV6-1 and TRBJ2-3; TRBD2 might be the D (6 bases). Germline V gives CDR1 MNHNS, CDR2 SASEGT. Trimming pared 3 bases from V and 2 bases from J, leaving 12 bases between. This CDR3 has 15 amino acids.

This CDR3 reads CASSSGGLEQYF. CDR3 bases: TGTGCCAGCAGTTCGGGGGGCCTCGAGCAGTACTTC. The chain recombines TRBV28 with TRBJ2-7, with D possibly TRBD2 on 7 matching bases. The germline CDR1 and CDR2 sequences are MDHEN and SYDVKM. Deletions cut 4 bases from V and 6 bases from J, with 10 bases between. This CDR3 is 12 amino acids long.

The rearrangement joins TRBV27 to TRBJ1-1; D not certain. Germline CDR1 is MNHEY and CDR2 is SMNVEV (reference sequence). The CDR3 totals 13 residues. Trimming removed 3 bases at V and 6 bases at J, with 11 bases between. For the CDR3, the DNA is TGTGCCAGCAGTTTTCAGGTGTCGGCTGAAGCTTTCTTT. It encodes CASSFQVSAEAFF.

This clone was observed a handful of times. The chain carries TRBV6-5 and TRBJ1-2; tentatively, D is TRBD1 (5 bases). Germline V gene data show CDR1 as MNHEY and CDR2 as SVGAGI. The CDR3 spans 15 residues. Trimming left V 6 bases short and J 4 bases short, with 18 bases between. CDR3 bases: TGTGCCAGCAGGGATCCTCTTTGGGGCGGCTATGGCTACACCTTC. It is translated as CASRDPLWGGYGYTF.

The chain recombines TRBV6-2 or TRBV6-3 with TRBJ1-6; D is undetermined. The CDR3 sequence is 14 residues long. Germline values: CDR1 MNHEY, CDR2 SVGEGT. Between the trimmed V and J ends, which lost 2 bases and 5 bases, there was a span of 7 bases. The CDR3 DNA sequence: TGTGCCAGCAGTTACCTGGGGAATAATTCACCCCTCCACTTT. This encodes CASSYLGNNSPLHF.

The V gene is TRBV5-4, the J gene TRBJ2-5; the match to TRBD2 covers 11 bases. Germline lookup yields CDR1 SGHNT and CDR2 YYREEE (reference sequence). V shed 5 bases and J 0 bases; nucleotides not matched to a gene: 6. The CDR3 is 16 amino acids. The CDR3 is CASRNSGGANQETQYF. The CDR3 DNA reads as TGTGCCAGCAGAAATAGCGGGGGGGCAAACCAAGAGACCCAGTACTTC.

The V and J genes are TRBV6-6 and TRBJ2-1; D is possibly TRBD1 or TRBD2 (5 bases each). CDR3 size: 12 residues. V was pared by 6 bases and J by 7 bases, with 10 bases between. CDR1 and CDR2 from the germline V gene are MNHNY and SVGAGI (reference sequence). In DNA form, the CDR3 reads TGTGCCAGCAGCCTAGCAGGGAATGAGCAGTTCTTC. Residues: CASSLAGNEQFF.

V usage is TRBV2 and J usage is TRBJ2-7; 8 positions match TRBD2. The CDR3 spans 14 residues. Germline loops: CDR1 SNHLY, CDR2 FYNNEI. V shed 6 bases and J 0 bases; nucleotides not matched to a gene: 4. This CDR3 reads CASRTSDPSYEQYF. In DNA, the CDR3 is TGTGCCAGCAGGACTAGCGACCCCTCCTACGAGCAGTACTTC. Looking up the rest from reference TRBV2 and TRBJ2-7 gives the full variable domain: EPEVTQTPSHQVTQMGQEVILRCVPISNHLYFYWYRQILGQKVEFLVSFYNNEISEKSEIFDDQFSVERPDGSNFTLKIRSTKLEDSAMYFCASRTSDPSYEQYFGPGTRLTVT.

This sequence joins TRBV28 and TRBJ1-1; 8 nucleotides align to TRBD1. The CDR3 is 15 amino acids. J lost 4 bases, V lost 1 base, and 5 bases had no gene match. Germline V gene lookup returns CDR1 MDHEN and CDR2 SYDVKM. CDR3 loop: CASSLSRGLGTEAFF. CDR3 DNA: TGTGCCAGCAGTTTATCCAGGGGGCTGGGCACTGAAGCTTTCTTT.

V gene TRBV5-1 combines with J gene TRBJ2-5; 7 bases map to TRBD2. J gave up 3 bases and V 3 bases, and 5 bases lay outside the gene matches. There are 14 residues in the CDR3. Looked up from germline, CDR1 is SGHRS and CDR2 is YFSETQ. Written as DNA, the CDR3 is TGCGCCAGCAGCTCGGGACTACAAAAAGAGACCCAGTACTTC. Its protein is CASSSGLQKETQYF.

In its sample, this clone was seen once. This chain joins TRBV19 and TRBJ2-3; tentative D call: TRBD2 (7 bases). There are 17 residues in the CDR3. V was clipped by 6 bases and J by 0 bases, with 19 bases between them. In germline, CDR1 is LNHDA, CDR2 SQIVND (reference sequence). CDR3 coding DNA: TGTGCCAGTAGCCCCAGGGAGGGGGGCCAGAGCACAGATACGCAGTATTTT. Translation gives CASSPREGGQSTDTQYF.

This clone has only a few counts. The chain uses TRBV11-2 and TRBJ1-1; D perhaps matches TRBD1 (5 bases). Germline CDR1 is SGHAT and CDR2 is FQNNGV. Trimming removed 3 bases from V and 5 bases from J, with 28 bases in between. CDR3 length equals 19 residues. The CDR3 bases are TGTGCCAGCAGCTTGGGGCGAGGAGAATGGAACGAAAGAGGGACTGAAGCTTTCTTT. This encodes CASSLGRGEWNERGTEAFF.

The chain recombines TRBV5-4 with TRBJ1-6, with TRBD1 identical over 8 bases. This CDR3 region has 15 residues. Trimming at V came to 4 bases and at J to 5 bases, leaving 5 bases not matched to a gene. Germline CDR1 and CDR2: SGHNT and YYREEE (reference sequence). CDR3 region: CASSTGGIDNSPLHF. The CDR3 bases are TGTGCCAGCAGCACAGGGGGAATCGATAATTCACCCCTCCACTTT. The full variable domain, rest sourced from reference TRBV5-4 and TRBJ1-6, is ETGVTQSPTHLIKTRGQQVTLRCSSQSGHNTVSWYQQALGQGPQFIFQYYREEENGRGNFPPRFSGLQFPNYSSELNVNALELDDSALYLCASSTGGIDNSPLHFGNGTRLTVT.

The rearrangement uses TRBV7-8 and TRBJ1-3; no clear D gene. Germline assignment: CDR1 SGHVS and CDR2 FQNEAQ. This CDR3 comprises 15 residues. Between the trimmed V and J ends, which lost 0 bases and 0 bases, there was a span of 6 bases. The CDR3 DNA reads as TGTGCCAGCAGCTTAGCGAAGACCTCTGGAAACACCATATATTTT. Protein product: CASSLAKTSGNTIYF.

This rearrangement joins TRBV30 to TRBJ1-5; D uncertain. Germline CDR1 GTSNPN, CDR2 SVGIG (reference sequence). V dropped 0 bases and J dropped 4 bases, with 13 bases sitting between them. The length of the CDR3 is 15 residues. The CDR3 protein is CAWSVQFTTNQPQHF. The CDR3 coding sequence is TGTGCCTGGAGTGTACAGTTTACTACTAATCAGCCCCAGCATTTT.

Details on this clone: A much larger clone is a single base away; this may be a read error. The CDR3 nucleotides are TGTGCCAGCAGTTTATCCGGGAACACTGAAGCTTTCTTT. Amino acids: CASSLSGNTEAFF. The genes are TRBV6-1 and TRBJ1-1; D not certain. The germline CDR1 and CDR2 sequences are MNHNS and SASEGT. This CDR3 has 13 residues. V lost 5 bases and J 1 base, leaving 8 bases between the germline ends.

This clone was seen only a few times. This rearrangement joins TRBV27 to TRBJ2-1; either TRBD1 or TRBD2 may supply D (5 bases each). The CDR3 consists of 13 residues. The V gene's germline CDR1 is MNHEY and CDR2 SMNVEV (reference sequence). Trimming pared 2 bases from V and 15 bases from J, leaving 17 bases between. The CDR3 is CASSLTGRSWLFF. The CDR3 coding sequence is TGTGCCAGCAGTTTAACGGGGCGCAGTTGGTTGTTCTTC.

This chain joins TRBV5-5 and TRBJ1-5, with 9 bases lining up with TRBD1. From germline, CDR1 is SGHKS and CDR2 YYEKEE (reference sequence). Unmatched junction bases numbered 3, after V lost 2 bases and J lost 6 bases. This CDR3 spans 14 amino acids. The CDR3 sequence: CASSFGTGFQPQHF. The CDR3 DNA reads as TGTGCCAGCAGCTTCGGGACAGGGTTTCAGCCCCAGCATTTT.

The chain carries TRBV27 and TRBJ2-7, with unresolved D. Germline V gene data show CDR1 as MNHEY and CDR2 as SMNVEV (reference sequence). Trimming removed 4 bases from V and 3 bases from J, with 19 bases in between. This CDR3 is built from 16 residues. CDR3 DNA sequence: TGTGCCAGCAGTTCCAATTCAGGTGTCTCACTCTACGAGCAGTACTTC. As protein: CASSSNSGVSLYEQYF.

This sequence joins TRBV7-2 and TRBJ2-7; D assignment may be TRBD1 or TRBD2 (5 bases each). The germline CDR1 and CDR2 sequences are SGHTA and FQGNSA. This CDR3 spans 12 amino acids. V dropped 3 bases and J dropped 5 bases, with 8 bases sitting between them. The CDR3 reads CASSFRGDEQYF. CDR3 bases: TGTGCCAGCAGCTTCCGGGGCGACGAGCAGTACTTC.

The chain is built from TRBV12-5 and TRBJ2-2, with D possibly TRBD2 on 6 matching bases. This CDR3 is built from 16 residues. Trimming removed 3 bases from V and 7 bases from J, with 18 bases in between. CDR1 LGHNT and CDR2 FRNRAP come from the germline V gene. CDR3 DNA sequence: TGTGCTAGTGGTTTAGGAAGCGGACTAAAGGACGGGGAGCTGTTTTTT. It specifies CASGLGSGLKDGELFF.

The V and J genes are TRBV5-6 and TRBJ2-5; D is undetermined. The V end was cut by 5 bases, the J end by 2 bases, with 7 bases between. Germline CDR1 reads SGHDT; CDR2 reads YYEEEE. The CDR3 covers 12 residues. CDR3 sequence: CASRLRQETQYF. In DNA, the CDR3 is TGTGCCAGCAGGCTCCGGCAAGAGACCCAGTACTTC. Full variable domain (rest looked up from reference TRBV5-6 and TRBJ2-5): DAGVTQSPTHLIKTRGQQVTLRCSPKSGHDTVSWYQQALGQGPQFIFQYYEEEERQRGNFPDRFSGHQFPNYSSELNVNALLLGDSALYLCASRLRQETQYFGPGTRLLVL.

The chain couples TRBV19 to TRBJ2-4, with a possible D match to TRBD1 (6 bases). V shed 2 bases and J shed 9 bases, with 17 bases lying between them. The CDR3 is 15 amino acids. Germline CDR1 reads LNHDA; CDR2 reads SQIVND (reference sequence). CDR3 coding DNA: TGTGCCAGTAGTATACCTCGTCAGGGGAGTAGCATTCAGTACTTC. Translated: CASSIPRQGSSIQYF.